The next 23 T cell receptor beta chains were all read from a single sample in a study of response to subunit inactivated influenza vaccine. TCRdb reanalysed the RT-PCR reads using MiXCR and keeps one entry per CDR3 protein. The sample yields around 790,000 distinct CDR3 sequences, 21% seen once. The material was PBMCs from blood, obtained about 5 days after vaccination. These receptors all stem from a man in his forties or fifties who received an inactivated influenza vaccine.

The table lists this clonotype with a few counts. The chain recombines TRBV11-2 with TRBJ2-7; tentative D call: TRBD2 (5 bases). V lost 5 bases and J lost 2, with 13 bases in between. Germline-derived CDR1 and CDR2 are SGHAT and FQNNGV. This CDR3 is 14 amino acids long. The CDR3 protein is CASSPVGGAYEQYF. The DNA of the CDR3 is TGTGCCAGCAGCCCTGTTGGAGGAGCCTACGAGCAGTACTTC.

The rearrangement joins TRBV10-3 to TRBJ1-2; 8 nucleotides line up with TRBD1. CDR1 and CDR2 (germline): ENHRY, SYGVKD. CDR3 length equals 15 residues. Trimming removed 2 bases from V and 6 bases from J; junction bases left unmatched: 8. In nucleotides, the CDR3 is TGTGCCATCAGTGAGCGTGGACAGGGAAAGGATGGCTACACCTTC. Amino acids: CAISERGQGKDGYTF.

This clonotype occurred many times. This chain joins TRBV20-1 and TRBJ1-5, with D perhaps matching TRBD1 (5 bases). CDR1 and CDR2 from the germline V gene are DFQATT and SNEGSKA (reference sequence). There are 16 residues in the CDR3. V lost 0 bases, J lost 2 bases, and 14 bases lay in between. CDR3: CSARDGGARGNQPQHF. CDR3 bases: TGCAGTGCTAGAGATGGCGGGGCGCGAGGCAATCAGCCCCAGCATTTT.

This chain connects TRBV29-1 to TRBJ2-7; possible D gene TRBD2, 5 bases. Germline V CDR1 and CDR2: SQVTM, ANQGSEA. V was pared by 2 bases and J by 3 bases, with 11 bases between. This CDR3 is 13 amino acids long. CDR3 DNA: TGCAGCGTTGAAACGGAGGCTAACTACGAGCAGTACTTC. Translation gives CSVETEANYEQYF.

In its sample, this clonotype was seen a few times. V gene TRBV20-1 combines with J gene TRBJ1-3, with D tentatively TRBD1 (6 bases). CDR3 length: 16 residues. CDR1 and CDR2 from the germline V gene are DFQATT and SNEGSKA (reference sequence). V was shortened by 1 base and J by 2 bases, with 15 bases between the two germline ends. This chain's CDR3 is CSARAGTGLPGNTIYF. CDR3 bases: TGCAGTGCTAGAGCCGGAACAGGGTTGCCTGGAAACACCATATATTTT.

The chain couples TRBV28 to TRBJ2-1; 11 bases map to TRBD1. Losses at the gene ends were 5 bases for V and 7 bases for J; bases not matched to a gene: 10. This CDR3 contains 16 residues. The germline CDR1 and CDR2 sequences are MDHEN and SYDVKM. Here the CDR3 reads CASSPPTGTGGNEQFF. The CDR3 nucleotides read TGTGCCAGCAGTCCCCCTACCGGGACAGGGGGAAATGAGCAGTTCTTC.

V is TRBV12-3 or TRBV12-4 and J is TRBJ2-5; 12 bases match TRBD2. Trimming took 6 bases from V and 7 from J; bases not matched to a gene: 6. CDR3 length: 14 amino acids. The CDR3 sequence is CASSLAGGPGTQYF. CDR3 sequence (DNA): TGTGCCAGCAGCCTAGCGGGAGGGCCGGGGACCCAGTACTTC.

CDR3 sequence: CAWSVGGGADTQYF. CDR3 DNA: TGTGCCTGGAGTGTAGGGGGCGGGGCAGATACGCAGTATTTT. V usage is TRBV30 and J usage is TRBJ2-3, with D maybe TRBD1 (7 bases). The CDR3 is made up of 14 amino acids. CDR1 and CDR2 from the germline V gene are GTSNPN and SVGIG (reference sequence). Trimming took off 0 bases at V and 4 bases at J, with 11 bases between the two ends.

A note on this clonotype: One junction end does not reproduce the germline sequence, and a read error may be involved. The V gene is TRBV27, the J gene TRBJ2-1; 10 bases match TRBD2. Germline CDR1 MNHEY, CDR2 SMNVEV (reference sequence). The CDR3 covers 18 residues. The DNA of the CDR3 is TGTGCAAGCAGTTCCCTAGCGGGACTAGCGAGAGACGATAATGAGCAGTTCTTC. Translating gives CASSSLAGLARDDNEQFF.

This clonotype was counted between two and nine times. This chain joins TRBV7-2 and TRBJ2-1; 11 bases line up with TRBD2. This CDR3 region has 17 residues. Germline CDR1 SGHTA, CDR2 FQGNSA. Trimming at V came to 5 bases and at J to 9 bases, leaving 15 bases not matched to a gene. CDR3 sequence reads: CASSPKGLAGGKGEQFF. CDR3 sequence (DNA): TGTGCCAGCAGCCCTAAGGGTCTAGCGGGAGGTAAGGGTGAGCAGTTCTTC.

The chain recombines TRBV9 with TRBJ2-1, with a possible D match to TRBD2 (6 bases). The CDR3 is 16 amino acids. Germline assignment: CDR1 SGDLS and CDR2 YYNGEE. With 0 bases removed from V and 3 bases from J, the gap between germline ends came to 13 bases. The CDR3 spells CASSVGIRGIYNEQFF. As DNA, the CDR3 is TGTGCCAGCAGCGTAGGTATCCGCGGGATCTACAATGAGCAGTTCTTC.

This clonotype was seen just once. This chain uses TRBV11-2 with TRBJ2-2; the match to TRBD2 covers 12 bases. The CDR3 length is 18 residues. J was trimmed by 0 bases and V by 2 bases; bases with no gene match: 4. The germline V gene has CDR1 SGHAT and CDR2 FQNNGV. In DNA form, the CDR3 reads TGTGCCAGCAGCTTATTCCGGACTAGCGGGGCGAACACCGGGGAGCTGTTTTTT. Translated: CASSLFRTSGANTGELFF.

This clonotype was counted a few times. The V and J genes are TRBV25-1 and TRBJ2-5; tentatively, D is TRBD2 (7 bases). Deletions cut 11 bases from V and 3 bases from J, with 10 bases between. The V gene's germline CDR1 is MGHDK and CDR2 SYGVNS. The CDR3 is made up of 11 amino acids. This CDR3 reads CAGGAEETQYF. The CDR3 DNA reads TGTGCCGGGGGGGCTGAAGAGACCCAGTACTTC.

This clonotype has more than one count but fewer than ten. This rearrangement joins TRBV5-1 to TRBJ2-1, with 9 bases lining up with TRBD1. V was clipped by 6 bases and J by 6 bases; unmatched bases: 10. CDR1 and CDR2 (germline): SGHRS, YFSETQ. This CDR3 has 15 residues. CDR3 loop: CASTTGQGSRNEQFF. The CDR3 coding sequence is TGCGCCAGCACTACCGGACAGGGGTCACGCAATGAGCAGTTCTTC. The complete variable domain, with remaining parts taken from reference TRBV5-1 and TRBJ2-1, reads KAGVTQTPRYLIKTRGQQVTLSCSPISGHRSVSWYQQTPGQGLQFLFEYFSETQRNKGNFPGRFSGRQFSNSRSEMNVSTLELGDSALYLCASTTGQGSRNEQFFGPGTRLTVL.

The gene calls are TRBV10-3 and TRBJ2-3, with D perhaps matching TRBD1 or TRBD2 (5 bases each). The V gene's germline CDR1 is ENHRY and CDR2 SYGVKD. CDR3 size: 13 residues. V shed 11 bases and J shed 2 bases, with 14 bases lying between them. CDR3: CAARDQHTDTQYF. In DNA, the CDR3 is TGTGCCGCCCGGGACCAACACACAGATACGCAGTATTTT.

This chain links TRBV5-1 with TRBJ1-4, with D unresolved. The CDR3 runs 15 residues. V lost 1 base to trimming and J lost 3 bases, with 10 bases between them. Germline CDR1 is SGHRS and CDR2 is YFSETQ. The CDR3 DNA follows: TGCGCCAGCAGCTTGAGCGACGGCTCTAATGAAAAACTGTTTTTT. This gives the protein CASSLSDGSNEKLFF.

The rearrangement joins TRBV4-1 to TRBJ2-5; 13 bases are a match to TRBD2. Per the germline V gene, CDR1 is MGHRA and CDR2 is YSYEKL. The CDR3 sequence is 15 residues long. V shed 4 bases, J shed 5 bases, and the junction held 4 bases outside the gene matches. CDR3 protein: CASSLGLAGDETQYF. In nucleotides, the CDR3 is TGCGCCAGCAGCCTTGGACTAGCGGGGGATGAGACCCAGTACTTC.

This clonotype was seen a few times. This sequence joins TRBV10-3 and TRBJ1-1; D unclear. The CDR3 totals 13 residues. V lost 0 bases and J 8 bases, leaving 10 bases between the germline ends. Germline V gene sequence: CDR1 ENHRY, CDR2 SYGVKD. DNA of the CDR3: TGTGCCATCAGTGAGTCCGCAGATAGGGAAGCTTTCTTT. This translates into CAISESADREAFF.

V and J are TRBV20-1 and TRBJ2-7; D might be TRBD1 (6 bases). The CDR3 spans 12 residues. Trimming cost V 6 bases and J 4 bases, with 13 bases left between them. CDR1 and CDR2 from the germline V gene are DFQATT and SNEGSKA (reference sequence). The CDR3 DNA sequence: TGCAGTGCCCCGGACAGAGCGTACGAGCAGTACTTC. Translated, it gives CSAPDRAYEQYF.

This clonotype has only a few counts. CDR3 sequence reads: CASSRFGGRAGEQFF. Written as DNA, the CDR3 is TGTGCCAGCAGCCGTTTTGGCGGGAGGGCCGGTGAGCAGTTCTTC. The rearrangement links TRBV4-2 to TRBJ2-1, with 9 positions matching TRBD2. V shed 4 bases and J 9 bases; nucleotides not matched to a gene: 10. The CDR3 has 15 residues. The germline V gene encodes CDR1 LGHNA and CDR2 YNFKEQ.

This clonotype was seen at least ten times. The chain has TRBV29-1 and TRBJ2-5, with 7 bases that match TRBD1. The J segment lost 7 bases and the V segment lost 7 bases, leaving 9 bases of the junction unmatched. Germline loops: CDR1 SQVTM, CDR2 ANQGSEA. CDR3 size: 12 residues. The chain's CDR3 is CSARTGEGTQYF. The CDR3 DNA reads TGCAGCGCTAGAACAGGGGAAGGGACCCAGTACTTC.

Only a few counts were recorded for this clonotype. The rearrangement links TRBV15 to TRBJ2-1, with D unclear. The CDR3 length is 14 residues. Germline CDR1 and CDR2: LNHNV and YYDKDF (reference sequence). The V and J ends lost 0 bases and 6 bases respectively, with 9 bases between them. CDR3 DNA: TGTGCCACCAGCAGAGATTTAGGCCCCAATGAGCAGTTCTTC. Its protein is CATSRDLGPNEQFF. Drawing the rest from reference TRBV15 and TRBJ2-1, the complete variable domain is DAMVIQNPRYQVTQFGKPVTLSCSQTLNHNVMYWYQQKSSQAPKLLFHYYDKDFNNEADTPDNFQSRRPNTSFCFLDIRSPGLGDTAMYLCATSRDLGPNEQFFGPGTRLTVL.

V gene TRBV5-6 combines with J gene TRBJ2-5; 9 positions agree with TRBD2. The V and J ends lost 0 bases and 2 bases, in that order; junction bases with no gene match: 14. This CDR3 has 19 amino acids. Germline V gene lookup returns CDR1 SGHDT and CDR2 YYEEEE. The CDR3 DNA sequence: TGTGCCAGCAGCTTGGTTTATTTGACTGAGACTAGCGGTCAAGAGACCCAGTACTTC. This gives the protein CASSLVYLTETSGQETQYF.